This T cell receptor beta chain was recovered during a study of cytomegalovirus exposure and HLA in healthy donors (dated by TCRdb to about 2017). About the full investigation: In an earlier analysis of fewer than 750 of the donors, approximately 260 Gb of sequence data and about 110 million unique TCR beta sequences from roughly 180 million T cells were reported. An early release covering 500 to 750 HLA-typed donors comprised roughly 300 gigabases of sequencing data and tens of millions of unique TCR sequences. The genetic ancestry cluster associated with self-reported Caucasian donors included about 84% of the 398 genotyped donors. The study aimed to test whether cataloging public T cell receptors could reveal signatures of past pathogen exposure. The study profiled the T cell repertoires of 500 to 800 subjects by immunosequencing and related them to cytomegalovirus serostatus. Along with the roughly 700-subject first cohort, a separate validation cohort of around 110 different subjects was used. High-throughput TCR immunosequencing, statistical association of individual TCRs with disease status, and machine learning were combined to predict cytomegalovirus infection status. A later analysis re-analyzed previously published TCR beta repertoires from 666 donors and added high-resolution HLA genotyping to study TCR occurrence patterns. In the later analysis, no new phenotypic data were used to find candidate immune exposures; instead, reliance was placed on TCR beta sequences and their occurrence across donors. An earlier analysis of roughly 600 of the donors used high-throughput TCR beta sequencing to judge whether each TCR beta V gene segment behaved as functional or pseudogenic. Donor age, sex, ethnicity and CMV serostatus were collected together with the repertoire data. In a later genetic analysis, genome-wide SNP genotypes for about 65% of the roughly 670 donors were used, and that subset was treated as a discovery cohort. Every discovery cohort repertoire had been produced on one sequencing platform. HLA typing covered class I and class II loci at four-digit resolution. Typing coverage differed by locus: A, B, C, DRB1 and DQB1 were typed in about 629-640 donors, DQA1 in 522, DPA1 in 600 to 610, and DPB1 in just under 490. Four to six DR-DQ haplotypes were handled as single units for association and clustering, since linkage in the cohort was strong. On average, 235,054 unique TCR beta nucleotide sequences were sequenced per donor among 300 to 500 genotyped donors of the cohort, with roughly 18% of those sequences being non-productive.

Ends trimmed: V by 3 bases, J by 2 bases; bases unmatched to a gene: 7. Per the germline V gene (reference sequence), SEHNR is the CDR1 and FQNEAQ is the CDR2. CDR3 length: 16 amino acids, cysteine to phenylalanine. The read is trimmed to its CDR3 DNA, 48 bases read in frame from base 1. What the authors observed across the whole study: Compared with the 666-donor mean, donors in an Asian-associated ancestry cluster had fewer N-insertions in productive TCRs, according to a later genetic analysis. In a later analysis, several top co-occurrence clusters were reported to appear linked to parvovirus B19, influenza, CMV and Epstein-Barr virus. A total of some 180 TCR beta chains were listed by the study as associated with cytomegalovirus. Assigning TCR associations to individual alleles was difficult when HLA alleles, especially DR and DQ, strongly co-occurred. Three of the identified cytomegalovirus-associated TCR beta chains were confirmed in vitro to be specific for cytomegalovirus antigens. A further reported finding was that TCR beta sequences accurately predicted the HLA-A and HLA-B alleles for most subjects in the first cohort. Some IMGT-functional V segments, including TRBV6-2 and TRBV6-3, could not be told apart with the 87-base-pair reads, so those segments were excluded. In an earlier analysis of approximately 590 of the donors, most TCR beta V segments were observed in productive rearrangements about 87% or about 30% of the time, broadly matching IMGT annotations. According to a later analysis, most CMV-associated TCR beta chains appeared to be HLA-restricted, and the HLA associations seemed to be driven largely by CMV exposure. A cluster of highly shared sequence variants was judged likely to represent a technical artifact of the sequencing pipeline. Because HLA typing was unavailable for some donors at each locus, only the typed subset was used in association tests. CMV serostatus was the only immune exposure information available for the cohort. In a later genetic analysis, a missense DCLRE1C variant was associated with V-gene and J-gene trimming of TCR beta chains, and the association was replicated in an independent cohort. At a false discovery rate of 0.05, a later analysis linked 16,951 TCR beta sequences to specific HLA alleles. The cohort was sequenced for TCR beta chains only, and without alpha or paired-chain data the features that could be detected were limited. In a later analysis, the rate of TCR association differed among HLA loci, with DRB1 alleles having the most associated TCRs and HLA-C alleles having the fewest. The classifier was reported to diagnose cytomegalovirus status with high specificity and sensitivity in both the original cohort and the validation cohort. The authors suggested that the approach could potentially be generalized to other disease states and immunological phenotypes. Because counts were too low, fewer than 20 rarely observed V segments, including chromosome 9 orphons, were excluded from the earlier analysis of a few hundred of the donors. Correlated functional status among segregating V segments might reflect linkage disequilibrium, but an unknown experimental factor could not be ruled out. A later analysis found that HLA-associated TCR beta chains were more clonally expanded and had lower generation probabilities than equally common non-associated chains. Sequencing depth was assumed to be roughly uniform across donors in the presence/absence analyses, though that assumption may not hold. Most TCR sequences were observed very rarely across donors, whereas some public TCRs were present in many individuals.

About this clone: It lacks a known antigen. Base-call qualities are not available, and no considerably larger clone is one nucleotide away.

The protocol used for the library was the immunoSEQ multiplex PCR assay. For the multiplex PCR, a mixture combining 60 forward primers for TCR Vbeta segments and 13 reverse primers for TCR Jbeta segments was used. The CDR3 region of rearranged TCR beta genes was amplified from genomic DNA with a multiplex PCR assay. Amplified TCR beta libraries were sequenced as 87-base-pair reads on the Illumina HiSeq System. Processing in the source paper ran as follows. In a later analysis, 70 million to 95 million unique TCR beta chains were counted across the 690 or so repertoires, and around 10 million of these chains were shared by at least two donors. Raw reads were error-corrected and collapsed into unique sequences with a nearest-neighbor algorithm that merged closely related sequences to remove PCR and sequencing errors. V, D and J gene segments were assigned by aligning CDR3 sequences to IMGT reference sequences. For a sequence to be retained, at least a six-nucleotide match to both a V gene segment and a J gene segment was required. Rearrangements were called productive when the CDR3 lacked stop codons and stayed in frame with V and J; all others were non-productive. Following IMGT convention, CDR3 was defined as the stretch from the second conserved V-encoded cysteine to the conserved J-encoded phenylalanine. The earlier analysis of about 610 of the donors excluded any sequence lacking an unambiguous match to a single V gene segment. In an earlier analysis of 450 to 700 of the donors, V segments were called functional above 56.7% productive rearrangements and were called segregating when the between-donor standard deviation exceeded 5%. A statistical classification framework was built for diagnosing cytomegalovirus status from the catalog of TCR beta chain sequences. A later analysis assigned V and J genes by comparing TCR nucleotide sequences with IMGT/GENE-DB human TR gene sequences. Using the TCRdist pipeline, a later analysis assigned CDR3 sequences along with most-parsimonious VDJ recombination scenarios. In a later analysis, every TCR beta chain was defined by the combination of its CDR3 amino acid sequence and its V-gene family, and reads without a unique V-gene family were dropped. In a later analysis, several hundred highly shared, low-generation-probability nucleotide sequences were removed to address suspected cross-contamination and a sequencing artifact. A later analysis calculated a clonal expansion index for each public chain from normalized within-repertoire ranks of inferred template counts. Generation probabilities in a later analysis came from a VDJ recombination model fitted to out-of-frame rearrangements, and those results were checked against IGoR. Hypergeometric tests were used in a later analysis to score TCR-TCR, TCR-HLA and TCR-CMV co-occurrence, with a repertoire-size bias correction applied to the TCR pairs. In a later analysis, false discovery rates were estimated by permuting HLA or CMV assignments 20 times. In a later analysis, co-occurring TCRs were grouped using DBSCAN, and TCRdist sequence similarity was added for clustering within HLA-allele-positive subsets. For co-occurrence clustering, repertoires with fewer than 30,000 or more than 120,000 public chains were excluded, along with five repertoires with anomalous nucleotide sharing. Entries here come from immuneACCESS through TCRdb and include only in-frame sequences with V and J called. Some clones fail to appear in such tables; in the studies checked, an unresolved V gene covers under half of the shortfall, and the cause of the remainder is unknown. Clone size and the V and J calls come from that table; the DNA yielded D and trimming. The sample data list 75,000 to 100,000 clones, and about 80% of these were observed just once. 16% of the sample goes to the ten largest clones.

In total, approximately 690 healthy bone marrow donors made up the cohort. All cohort members were sampled while nominally healthy, although unrecorded immune exposures were likely present. The donor was CMV seropositive and belonged to the group of a few hundred seropositive cohort members. A peripheral blood sample was collected from each donor, and TCR beta sequencing was performed on peripheral blood mononuclear cells. The Qiagen DNeasy Blood Extraction Kit was used to extract genomic DNA from the blood cell samples. Sequencing used PBMCs. This sequence originates from a man between 60 and 70 years old in good health and CMV-seropositive. In this chain, TRBV7-9 is recombined with TRBJ2-3, with 8 central nucleotides matching TRBD2. The CDR3 region reads CASSLAGGPSTDTQYF. The nucleotide sequence is given as TGTGCCAGCAGCTTGGCGGGGGGCCCATCCACAGATACGCAGTATTTT.